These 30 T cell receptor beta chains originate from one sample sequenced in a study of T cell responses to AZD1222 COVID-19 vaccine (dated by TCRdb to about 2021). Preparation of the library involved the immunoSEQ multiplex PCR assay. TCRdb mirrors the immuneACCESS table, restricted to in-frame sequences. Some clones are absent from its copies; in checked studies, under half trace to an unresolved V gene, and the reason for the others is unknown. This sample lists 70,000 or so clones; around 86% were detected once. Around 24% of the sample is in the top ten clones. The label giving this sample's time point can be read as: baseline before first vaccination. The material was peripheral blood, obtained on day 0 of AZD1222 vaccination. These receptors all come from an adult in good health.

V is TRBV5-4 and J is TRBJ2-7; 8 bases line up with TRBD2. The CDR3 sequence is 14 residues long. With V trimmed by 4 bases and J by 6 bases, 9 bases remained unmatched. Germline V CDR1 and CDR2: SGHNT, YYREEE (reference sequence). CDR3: CASSTGTRSAEQYF. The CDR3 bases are TGTGCCAGCAGCACCGGGACTAGATCTGCCGAGCAGTACTTC.

CDR3 DNA sequence: TGTGCCAGCAGCTTAGGGACAGGGGTCTCCTATAATTCACCCCTCCACTTT. It is translated as CASSLGTGVSYNSPLHF. The chain carries TRBV7-8 and TRBJ1-6; the match to TRBD1 covers 9 bases. CDR3 size: 17 residues. After removal of 1 base from V and 0 bases from J, the junction contained 1 base not matched to a gene. CDR1 and CDR2 (germline): SGHVS, FQNEAQ.

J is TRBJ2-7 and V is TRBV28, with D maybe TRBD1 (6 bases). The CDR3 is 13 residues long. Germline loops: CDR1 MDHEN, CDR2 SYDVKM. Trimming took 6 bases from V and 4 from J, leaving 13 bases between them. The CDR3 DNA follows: TGTGCCAGCAGATACAGGGAACTTTACGAGCAGTACTTC. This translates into CASRYRELYEQYF.

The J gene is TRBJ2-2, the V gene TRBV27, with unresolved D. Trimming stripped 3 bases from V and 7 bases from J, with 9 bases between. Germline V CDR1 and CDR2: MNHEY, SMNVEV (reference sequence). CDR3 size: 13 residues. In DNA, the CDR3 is TGTGCCAGCAGTTTGTTGAATCACGGGGAGCTGTTTTTT. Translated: CASSLLNHGELFF.

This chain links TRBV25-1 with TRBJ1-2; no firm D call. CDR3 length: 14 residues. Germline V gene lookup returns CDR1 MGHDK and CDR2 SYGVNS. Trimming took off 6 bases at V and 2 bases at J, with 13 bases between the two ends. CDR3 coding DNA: TGTGCCAGCAGCCCTTTTTCACTGAACTATGGCTACACCTTC. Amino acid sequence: CASSPFSLNYGYTF.

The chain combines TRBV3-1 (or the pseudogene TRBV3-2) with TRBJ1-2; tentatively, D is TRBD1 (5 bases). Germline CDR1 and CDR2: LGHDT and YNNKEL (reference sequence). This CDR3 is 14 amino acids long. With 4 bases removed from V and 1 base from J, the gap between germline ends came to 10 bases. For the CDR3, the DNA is TGTGCCAGCAGCCGAAAGACAGTTAACTATGGCTACACCTTC. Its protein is CASSRKTVNYGYTF.

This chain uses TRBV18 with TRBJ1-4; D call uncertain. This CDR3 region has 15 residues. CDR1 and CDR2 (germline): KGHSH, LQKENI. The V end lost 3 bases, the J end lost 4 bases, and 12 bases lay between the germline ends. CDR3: CASSPVRSNNEKLFF. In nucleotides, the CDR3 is TGTGCCAGCTCACCTGTTAGGTCTAATAATGAAAAACTGTTTTTT.

The CDR3 coding sequence is TGTGCCATCAGCTTGGGACCTTACTCCTCTGGAAACACCATATATTTT. Its translation is CAISLGPYSSGNTIYF. This chain uses TRBV10-3 with TRBJ1-3; maybe TRBD1 (5 bases). Germline V CDR1 and CDR2: ENHRY, SYGVKD. V lost 6 bases to trimming and J lost 0 bases, with 15 bases between them. The CDR3 spans 16 residues.

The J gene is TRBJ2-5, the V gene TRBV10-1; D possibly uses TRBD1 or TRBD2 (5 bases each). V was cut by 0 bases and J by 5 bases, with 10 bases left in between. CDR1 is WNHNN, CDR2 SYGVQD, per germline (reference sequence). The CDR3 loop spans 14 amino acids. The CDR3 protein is CASSESVEGETQYF. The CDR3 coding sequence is TGCGCCAGCAGTGAGTCGGTCGAGGGGGAGACCCAGTACTTC.

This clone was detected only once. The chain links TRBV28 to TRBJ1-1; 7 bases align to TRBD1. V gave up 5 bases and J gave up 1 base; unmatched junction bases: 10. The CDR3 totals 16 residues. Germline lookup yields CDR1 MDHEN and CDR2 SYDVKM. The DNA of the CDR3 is TGTGCCAGCAGTCCCCTAAGCAGGGGGTGGAACACTGAAGCTTTCTTT. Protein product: CASSPLSRGWNTEAFF.

The CDR3 protein is CASRAQGQNTEAFF. CDR3 DNA sequence: TGTGCCAGCAGGGCACAGGGGCAAAACACTGAAGCTTTCTTT. V usage is TRBV28 and J usage is TRBJ1-1, with TRBD1 matching 7 bases. V shed 6 bases, J shed 2 bases, and the junction held 6 bases outside the gene matches. Germline V gene sequence: CDR1 MDHEN, CDR2 SYDVKM. This CDR3 has 14 amino acids.

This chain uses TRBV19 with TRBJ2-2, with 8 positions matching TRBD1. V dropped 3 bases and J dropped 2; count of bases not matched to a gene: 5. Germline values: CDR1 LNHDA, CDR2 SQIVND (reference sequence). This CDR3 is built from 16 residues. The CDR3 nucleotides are TGTGCCAGTAGTATTACCAGGGGGCGAAACACCGGGGAGCTGTTTTTT. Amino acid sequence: CASSITRGRNTGELFF.

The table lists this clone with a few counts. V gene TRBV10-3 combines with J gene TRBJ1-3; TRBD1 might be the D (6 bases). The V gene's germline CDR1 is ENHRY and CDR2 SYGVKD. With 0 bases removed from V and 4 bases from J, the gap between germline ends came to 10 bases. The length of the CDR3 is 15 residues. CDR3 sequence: CAISESAGQGNTIYF. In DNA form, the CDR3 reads TGTGCCATCAGTGAGTCCGCTGGACAGGGAAACACCATATATTTT.

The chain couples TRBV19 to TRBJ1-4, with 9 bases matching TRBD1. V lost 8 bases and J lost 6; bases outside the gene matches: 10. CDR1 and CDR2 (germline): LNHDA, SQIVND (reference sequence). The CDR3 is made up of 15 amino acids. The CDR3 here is CASRRPGQGDEKLFF. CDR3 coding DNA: TGTGCCAGTCGTCGACCGGGACAGGGTGATGAAAAACTGTTTTTT.

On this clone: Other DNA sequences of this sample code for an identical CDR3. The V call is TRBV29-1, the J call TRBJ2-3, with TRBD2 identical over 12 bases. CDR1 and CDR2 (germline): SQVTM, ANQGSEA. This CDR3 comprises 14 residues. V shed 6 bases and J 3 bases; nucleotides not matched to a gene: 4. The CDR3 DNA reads TGCAGCGTCCCGACTAGCGGGGGAACAGATACGCAGTATTTT. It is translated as CSVPTSGGTDTQYF.

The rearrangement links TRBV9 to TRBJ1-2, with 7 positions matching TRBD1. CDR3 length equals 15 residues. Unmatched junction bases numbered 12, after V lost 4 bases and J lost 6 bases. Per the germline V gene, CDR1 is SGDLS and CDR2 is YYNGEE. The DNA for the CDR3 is TGTGCCAGCAGCTATCGACAGGGCCCCTTGGATGGCTACACCTTC. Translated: CASSYRQGPLDGYTF.

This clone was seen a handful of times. The CDR3 region has the DNA TGTGCCATCCTCCCCCCGGAGGATGAAAAACTGTTTTTT. Translation: CAILPPEDEKLFF. The V and J genes are TRBV30 and TRBJ1-4; unclear D gene. Trimming shortened V by 8 bases and J by 6 bases, and 16 bases separated the two germline ends. CDR3 size: 13 residues. From germline, CDR1 is GTSNPN and CDR2 SVGIG (reference sequence).

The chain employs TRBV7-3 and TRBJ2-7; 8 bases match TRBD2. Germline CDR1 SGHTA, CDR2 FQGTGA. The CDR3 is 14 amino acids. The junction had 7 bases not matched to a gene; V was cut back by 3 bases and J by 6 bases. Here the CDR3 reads CASSLAPTSGEQYF. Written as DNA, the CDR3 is TGTGCCAGCAGCTTGGCCCCCACTAGCGGCGAGCAGTACTTC.

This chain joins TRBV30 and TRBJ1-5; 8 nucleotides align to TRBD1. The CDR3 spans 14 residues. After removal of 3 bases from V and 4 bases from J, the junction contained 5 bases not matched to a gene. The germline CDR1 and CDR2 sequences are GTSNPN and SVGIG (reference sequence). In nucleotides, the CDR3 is TGTGCCTGGAGCGCGGACAGGGTTAATCAGCCCCAGCATTTT. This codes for CAWSADRVNQPQHF.

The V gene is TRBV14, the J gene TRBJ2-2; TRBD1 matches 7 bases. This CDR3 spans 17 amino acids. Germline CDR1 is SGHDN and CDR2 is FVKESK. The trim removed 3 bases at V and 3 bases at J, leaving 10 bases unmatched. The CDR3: CASSHRTGRGDTGELFF. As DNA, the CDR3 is TGTGCCAGCAGCCACCGGACAGGAAGGGGTGACACCGGGGAGCTGTTTTTT.

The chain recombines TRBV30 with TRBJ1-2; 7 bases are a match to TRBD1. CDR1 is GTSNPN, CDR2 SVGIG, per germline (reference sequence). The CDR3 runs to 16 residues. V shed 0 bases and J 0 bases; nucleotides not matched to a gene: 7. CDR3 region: CAWSVPWTGTNYGYTF. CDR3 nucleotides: TGTGCCTGGAGTGTACCCTGGACAGGTACTAACTATGGCTACACCTTC.

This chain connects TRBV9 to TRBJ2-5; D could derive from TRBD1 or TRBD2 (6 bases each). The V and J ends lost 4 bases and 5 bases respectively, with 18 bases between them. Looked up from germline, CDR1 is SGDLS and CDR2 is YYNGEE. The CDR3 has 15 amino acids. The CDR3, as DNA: TGTGCCAGCAGCCCACATAAGGGGGGCAAGGAGACCCAGTACTTC. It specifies CASSPHKGGKETQYF.

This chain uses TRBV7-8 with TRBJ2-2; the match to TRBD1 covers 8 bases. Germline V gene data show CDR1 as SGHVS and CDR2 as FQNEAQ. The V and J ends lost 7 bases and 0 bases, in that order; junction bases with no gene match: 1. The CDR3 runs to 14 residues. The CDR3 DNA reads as TGTGCCAGCATGACAGGGGCGAACACCGGGGAGCTGTTTTTT. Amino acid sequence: CASMTGANTGELFF.

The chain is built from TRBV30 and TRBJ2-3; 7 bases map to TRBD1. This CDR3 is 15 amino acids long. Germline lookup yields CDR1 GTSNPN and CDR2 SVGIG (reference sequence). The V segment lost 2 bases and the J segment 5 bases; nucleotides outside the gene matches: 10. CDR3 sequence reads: CAWSKGGMYIDTQYF. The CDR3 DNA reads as TGTGCCTGGAGTAAAGGGGGCATGTATATAGATACGCAGTATTTT.

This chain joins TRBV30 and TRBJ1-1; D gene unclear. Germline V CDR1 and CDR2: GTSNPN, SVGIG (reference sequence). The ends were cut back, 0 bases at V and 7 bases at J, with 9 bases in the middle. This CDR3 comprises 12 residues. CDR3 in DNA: TGTGCCTGGAGTGTACTTGGCCTTGAAGCTTTCTTT. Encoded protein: CAWSVLGLEAFF.

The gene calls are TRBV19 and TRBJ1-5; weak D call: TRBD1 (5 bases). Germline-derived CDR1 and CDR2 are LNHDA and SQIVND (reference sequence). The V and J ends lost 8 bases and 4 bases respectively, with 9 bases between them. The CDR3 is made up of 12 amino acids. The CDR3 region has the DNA TGTGCCAGTGGCAACAGGAATCAGCCCCAGCATTTT. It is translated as CASGNRNQPQHF. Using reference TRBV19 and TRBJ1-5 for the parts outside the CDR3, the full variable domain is DGGITQSPKYLFRKEGQNVTLSCEQNLNHDAMYWYRQDPGQGLRLIYYSQIVNDFQKGDIAEGYSVSREKKESFPLTVTSAQKNPTAFYLCASGNRNQPQHFGDGTRLSIL.

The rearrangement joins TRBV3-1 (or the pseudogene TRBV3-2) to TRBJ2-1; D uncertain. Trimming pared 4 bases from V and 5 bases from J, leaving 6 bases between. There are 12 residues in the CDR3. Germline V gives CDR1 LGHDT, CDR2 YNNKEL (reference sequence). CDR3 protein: CASSRVNNEQFF. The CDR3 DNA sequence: TGTGCCAGCAGCCGAGTTAACAATGAGCAGTTCTTC.

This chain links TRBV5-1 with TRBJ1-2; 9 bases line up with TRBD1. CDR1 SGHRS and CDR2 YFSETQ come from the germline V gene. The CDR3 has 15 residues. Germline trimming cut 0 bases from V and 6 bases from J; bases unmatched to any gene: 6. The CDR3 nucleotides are TGCGCCAGCAGCTTGGATCCGCGGGACAGGGATGGCTACACCTTC. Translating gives CASSLDPRDRDGYTF.

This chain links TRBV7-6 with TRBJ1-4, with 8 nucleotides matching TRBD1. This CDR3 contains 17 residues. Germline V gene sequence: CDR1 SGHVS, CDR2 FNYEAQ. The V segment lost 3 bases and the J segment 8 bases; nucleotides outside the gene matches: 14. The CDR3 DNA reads TGTGCCAGCAGCTTTTCGTCGCCATCAGGGGGCAGGGAAAAACTGTTTTTT. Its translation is CASSFSSPSGGREKLFF.

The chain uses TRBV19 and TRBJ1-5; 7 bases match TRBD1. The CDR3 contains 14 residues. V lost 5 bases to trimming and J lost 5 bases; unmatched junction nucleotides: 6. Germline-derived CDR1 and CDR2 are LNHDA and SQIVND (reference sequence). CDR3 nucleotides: TGTGCCAGTAGTTCGAGGGGGCGATATCAGCCCCAGCATTTT. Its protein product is CASSSRGRYQPQHF.